What follows are 14 T cell receptor beta chains derived from one specimen sequenced in a study of CD8+CD57+ T cells in acquired aplastic anemia. Patients picked for sequencing had shown CD8+CD57+ cell expansion detected by flow cytometry. Researchers used genomic DNA as the template to profile TCR beta VDJ and CDR3. TCRdb ran MiXCR on the reads and lists one entry per CDR3 protein. The table lists roughly 200,000 distinct CDR3 sequences, 50% to 65% of them singletons. The sample comprised sorted CD4+, CD8+, or CD8+CD57+ T cells (not recorded which) from PBMCs. These receptors were collected from a human donor with aplastic anemia.

Concerning this clonotype: A read error may explain this, as a much larger clone is one base away. This rearrangement joins TRBV19 to TRBJ1-2; the D gene is possibly TRBD1 (6 bases). V lost 5 bases, J lost 7 bases, and 20 bases lay in between. The CDR3 is made up of 15 amino acids. The germline V gene encodes CDR1 LNHDA and CDR2 SQIVND (reference sequence). The CDR3 bases are TGTGCCAGTAGTGTAGCGGTCGGAGGGGGTAGTGGCTACACCTTC. It translates to CASSVAVGGGSGYTF.

The V and J genes are TRBV20-1 and TRBJ1-6; 9 bases map to TRBD1. After removal of 6 bases from V and 3 bases from J, the junction contained 18 bases not matched to a gene. In germline, CDR1 is DFQATT, CDR2 SNEGSKA (reference sequence). The CDR3 sequence is 19 residues long. In DNA form, the CDR3 reads TGCAGTGCCTACCCCACACTGGACAGGGGAAGGTTCTATAATTCACCCCTCCACTTT. Translating gives CSAYPTLDRGRFYNSPLHF.

This chain connects TRBV6-5 to TRBJ2-1, with D perhaps TRBD1 (5 bases). The CDR3 runs 11 residues. CDR1 and CDR2 from the germline V gene are MNHEY and SVGAGI. The ends were cut back, 8 bases at V and 9 bases at J, with 11 bases in the middle. The CDR3 region has the DNA TGTGCCAGCGAAGGGGATGCTGAGCAGTTCTTC. Translating it yields CASEGDAEQFF.

Regarding this clonotype: The CDR3 end shows no conserved phenylalanine or tryptophan, and so a read error is likely. The limits of the CDR3 on the DNA are not certain, so only TCRdb's listed CDR3 is given. The chain employs TRBV7-9 and TRBJ2-3; TRBD1, the table's D call, lacks a check against the DNA. From germline, CDR1 is SEHNR and CDR2 FQNEAQ (reference sequence). Both ends counted, the CDR3 spans 10 residues. This CDR3 reads CASSSTGSSY.

This clonotype was detected only a few times. The chain has TRBV20-1 and TRBJ2-3, with TRBD2 as a possible D gene (6 bases). Germline-derived CDR1 and CDR2 are DFQATT and SNEGSKA (reference sequence). The V end lost 3 bases, the J end lost 5 bases, and 15 bases lay between the germline ends. The CDR3 has 14 amino acids. Here the CDR3 DNA reads TGCAGTGCTAGGGGGAGGAATGCAATAGATACGCAGTATTTT. Amino acids: CSARGRNAIDTQYF.

To note about this clonotype: Since a much larger clone is just one base distant, this may be a read error. The V call is TRBV12-3 or TRBV12-4, the J call TRBJ1-5; 8 bases line up with TRBD1. The CDR3 is 18 amino acids. With 5 bases clipped from V and 0 bases from J, the junction kept 12 bases outside the gene matches. DNA for the CDR3: TGTGCCAGCAGTGGGGTTAGACAGGGGAGATATAGCAATCAGCCCCAGCATTTT. It specifies CASSGVRQGRYSNQPQHF.

The V and J genes are TRBV7-9 and TRBJ2-1; D may be TRBD2 (6 bases). V lost 0 bases, J lost 8 bases, and 11 bases lay in between. CDR1 and CDR2 from the germline V gene are SEHNR and FQNEAQ (reference sequence). The CDR3 has 14 residues. In nucleotides, the CDR3 is TGTGCCAGCAGCTTAGCGTCGAGGAGGGATGAGCAGTTCTTC. Its translation: CASSLASRRDEQFF.

This clonotype was counted many times. The V call is TRBV7-9, the J call TRBJ2-5; 8 bases align to TRBD2. The CDR3 runs 17 residues. The trim removed 4 bases at V and 5 bases at J, leaving 15 bases unmatched. Germline V gene data show CDR1 as SEHNR and CDR2 as FQNEAQ (reference sequence). CDR3 DNA: TGTGCCAGCAGCTCGACGGGGGGGCTAGGGGGTCGGGAGACCCAGTACTTC. Its protein is CASSSTGGLGGRETQYF.

V and J are TRBV20-1 and TRBJ2-7; 7 bases match TRBD1. The CDR3 length is 12 residues. V gave up 6 bases and J gave up 4 bases; unmatched junction bases: 6. Germline V gives CDR1 DFQATT, CDR2 SNEGSKA (reference sequence). The CDR3 spells CSAADRAYEQYF. In nucleotides, the CDR3 is TGCAGTGCCGCAGACAGGGCGTACGAGCAGTACTTC.

The table lists this clonotype with a few counts. The chain recombines TRBV7-2 with TRBJ1-6; the D gene is possibly TRBD1 (5 bases). V shed 1 base and J shed 5 bases, with 12 bases lying between them. The CDR3 contains 16 residues. Germline V lookup: CDR1 SGHTA, CDR2 FQGNSA. CDR3: CASSLVPGGDNSPLHF. CDR3 in DNA: TGTGCCAGCAGCTTAGTTCCTGGGGGGGATAATTCACCCCTCCACTTT.

This clonotype was detected only once. V usage is TRBV7-2 and J usage is TRBJ2-7, with TRBD1 matching over 7 bases. Per germline, CDR1 SGHTA and CDR2 FQGNSA. The CDR3 totals 16 residues. Trimming at V came to 5 bases and at J to 3 bases, leaving 13 bases not matched to a gene. For the CDR3, the DNA is TGTGCCAGCAGCATCTGGACAGGTAAAAGTGGCTACGAGCAGTACTTC. Translated, it gives CASSIWTGKSGYEQYF. Full variable domain (outside the CDR3, taken from reference TRBV7-2 and TRBJ2-7): GAGVSQSPSNKVTEKGKDVELRCDPISGHTALYWYRQSLGQGLEFLIYFQGNSAPDKSGLPSDRFSAERTGGSVSTLTIQRTQQEDSAVYLCASSIWTGKSGYEQYFGPGTRLTVT.

V is TRBV7-6 and J is TRBJ2-1; D remains ambiguous. Per the germline V gene, CDR1 is SGHVS and CDR2 is FNYEAQ. V lost 5 bases and J lost 6, with 14 bases in between. The CDR3 consists of 14 residues. DNA of the CDR3: TGTGCCAGCAGCCCCGGCCCCCGGTCCAATGAGCAGTTCTTC. Translated: CASSPGPRSNEQFF.

This clonotype was counted many times. The chain is built from TRBV24-1 and TRBJ2-1, with D hard to call. In germline, CDR1 is KGHDR, CDR2 SFDVKD. This CDR3 is 14 amino acids long. V was trimmed by 1 base and J by 5 bases, leaving 8 bases between them. In DNA, the CDR3 is TGTGCCACCAGTGATTTAGCAGATAACAATGAGCAGTTCTTC. It codes for CATSDLADNNEQFF.

The CDR3 DNA is TGTGCCATCAGTGAGTCGACAGGGGTCTCCTACGAGCAGTACTTC. As protein: CAISESTGVSYEQYF. The chain links TRBV10-3 to TRBJ2-7, with 8 bases identical to TRBD1. This CDR3 region has 15 residues. V lost 0 bases and J lost 0; bases outside the gene matches: 1. Germline CDR1 reads ENHRY; CDR2 reads SYGVKD.